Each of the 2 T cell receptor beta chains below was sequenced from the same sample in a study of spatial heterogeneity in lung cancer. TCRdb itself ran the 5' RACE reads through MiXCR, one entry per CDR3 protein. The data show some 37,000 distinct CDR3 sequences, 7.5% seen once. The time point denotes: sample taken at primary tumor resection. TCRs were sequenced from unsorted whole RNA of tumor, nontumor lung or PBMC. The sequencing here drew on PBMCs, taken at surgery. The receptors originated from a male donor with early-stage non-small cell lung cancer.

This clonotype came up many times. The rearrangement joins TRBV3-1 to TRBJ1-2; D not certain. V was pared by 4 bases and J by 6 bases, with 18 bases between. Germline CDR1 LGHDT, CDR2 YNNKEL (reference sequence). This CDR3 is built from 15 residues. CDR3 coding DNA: TGTGCCAGCAGCCGATCGGGGAGTCAGAGGCATGGCTACACCTTC. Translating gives CASSRSGSQRHGYTF.

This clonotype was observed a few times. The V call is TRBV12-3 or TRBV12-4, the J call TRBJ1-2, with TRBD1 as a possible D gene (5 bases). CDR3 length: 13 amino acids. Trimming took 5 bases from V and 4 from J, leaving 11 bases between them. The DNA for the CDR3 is TGTGCCAGCAGTCCAGGGATGAGCTATGGCTACACCTTC. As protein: CASSPGMSYGYTF.